The source of this T cell receptor (beta chain) is a study of T cell changes during pregnancy in multiple sclerosis. V lost 0 bases and J 6 bases, leaving 12 bases between the germline ends. This CDR3 region has 14 residues. Germline assignment: CDR1 MNHEY and CDR2 SVGAGI. Clones were sequenced by immunoSEQ multiplex PCR, and TCRdb holds only the in-frame ones, with some missing. The table has 40,000 to 55,000 clones, 80% to 90% seen once. This specimen consisted of CD4+ T cells from peripheral blood mononuclear cells, obtained after pregnancy. This chain connects TRBV6-5 to TRBJ2-7; the D gene is possibly TRBD1 (5 bases). The TCR was taken from a female donor with multiple sclerosis, enrolled in a pregnancy study. CDR3 nucleotide sequence: TGTGCCAGCAGTTACTCGATACTGGGGCCCGAGCAGTACTTC. Protein: CASSYSILGPEQYF.